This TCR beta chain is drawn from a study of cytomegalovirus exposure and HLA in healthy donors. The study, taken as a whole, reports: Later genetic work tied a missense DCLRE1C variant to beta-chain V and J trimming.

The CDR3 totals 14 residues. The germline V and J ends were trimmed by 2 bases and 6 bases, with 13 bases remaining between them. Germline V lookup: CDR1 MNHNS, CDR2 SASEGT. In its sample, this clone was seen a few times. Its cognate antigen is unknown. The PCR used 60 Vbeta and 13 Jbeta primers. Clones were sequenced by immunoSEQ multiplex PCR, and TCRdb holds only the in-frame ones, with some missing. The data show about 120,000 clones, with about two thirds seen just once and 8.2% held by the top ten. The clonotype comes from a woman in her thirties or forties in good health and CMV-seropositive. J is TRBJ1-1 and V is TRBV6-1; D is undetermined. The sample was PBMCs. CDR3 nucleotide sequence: TGTGCCAGCAGTGAATCCTTGTTGGGCGCTGAAGCTTTCTTT. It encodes CASSESLLGAEAFF.